Each of the 20 T cell receptor beta chains below was sequenced from the same sample in a study of blood T cells in healthy people across ages. Through a sample-barcoded 5' primer and a J-beta primer mix, a second PCR was run for roughly 6 to 12 cycles. Using its own MiXCR run on the 5' RACE reads, TCRdb lists one record per CDR3 protein. Altogether fewer than 1,000,000 distinct CDR3 sequences are present, more than 40% being singletons, with the ten largest covering 15% to 25%. Sample: blood. The source of these receptors is a man in his sixties in good health.

The chain links TRBV4-2 to TRBJ1-3; possibly TRBD1 for D (5 bases). Germline V gene lookup returns CDR1 LGHNA and CDR2 YNFKEQ. This CDR3 comprises 15 residues. The V end lost 2 bases, the J end lost 1 base, and 9 bases lay between the germline ends. The CDR3 DNA sequence: TGTGCCAGCAGCCAACAGGAGGGGTCTGGAAACACCATATATTTT. Its translation: CASSQQEGSGNTIYF.

The chain couples TRBV12-3 or TRBV12-4 to TRBJ1-5, with 9 bases fitting TRBD1. The V segment lost 5 bases and the J segment 2 bases; nucleotides outside the gene matches: 7. The CDR3 is made up of 16 amino acids. CDR3 coding DNA: TGTGCCAGCAGTCTACTCACAGGGGGCGGCAATCAGCCCCAGCATTTT. Translation: CASSLLTGGGNQPQHF.

The sample holds one count of this clonotype. One end of the junction does not line up with germline, which may come from a read error. This sequence joins TRBV5-6 and TRBJ1-6; TRBD1 aligns across 10 bases. The CDR3 length is 16 residues. CDR1 is SGHDT, CDR2 YYEEEE, per germline. The CDR3 here is CASSSFFGTGVSALHF. The CDR3 DNA reads as TGTGCCAGCAGCTCATTTTTTGGGACAGGGGTTTCAGCCCTCCACTTT.

V usage is TRBV12-3 or TRBV12-4 and J usage is TRBJ1-1; TRBD1 is a possible D gene (6 bases). Trimming pared 6 bases from V and 0 bases from J, leaving 26 bases between. The CDR3 contains 19 residues. The CDR3 reads CASSPTLDRSGWVNTEAFF. CDR3 DNA sequence: TGTGCCAGCAGCCCTACCCTTGACAGGTCAGGGTGGGTGAACACTGAAGCTTTCTTT.

In its sample, this clonotype was seen many times. The chain couples TRBV29-1 to TRBJ2-5, with 7 bases that match TRBD1. V dropped 4 bases and J dropped 7; count of bases not matched to a gene: 9. CDR3 length: 13 residues. Germline V lookup: CDR1 SQVTM, CDR2 ANQGSEA. This CDR3 reads CSVGDSAPGTQYF. The DNA for the CDR3 is TGCAGCGTTGGGGACAGTGCGCCGGGGACCCAGTACTTC.

This chain joins TRBV30 and TRBJ2-3; D call uncertain. The CDR3 extends over 13 amino acids. CDR1 is GTSNPN and CDR2 is SVGIG in the germline V gene (reference sequence). V was shortened by 0 bases and J by 5 bases, with 9 bases between the two germline ends. The DNA for the CDR3 is TGTGCCTGGAGTGTTAATAATGTAGATACGCAGTATTTT. It yields the protein CAWSVNNVDTQYF.

In nucleotides, the CDR3 is TGTGCCAGCAGTTTAGATAGTAGTGAGCAGTTCTTC. It is translated as CASSLDSSEQFF. V and J are TRBV28 and TRBJ2-1; D uncertain. Germline CDR1 reads MDHEN; CDR2 reads SYDVKM. Deletions cut 2 bases from V and 9 bases from J, with 8 bases between. CDR3 length: 12 residues.

The gene calls are TRBV9 and TRBJ2-5; TRBD1 agrees at 10 bases. Germline assignment: CDR1 SGDLS and CDR2 YYNGEE. The CDR3 runs to 15 residues. V was pared by 7 bases and J by 4 bases, with 10 bases of the junction left unmatched. The CDR3 nucleotides are TGTGCCAGCTCTATCTTTGGGACAGGGGCAGAGACCCAGTACTTC. Encoded protein: CASSIFGTGAETQYF.

This clonotype was picked up a small number of times. This chain joins TRBV28 and TRBJ1-2; the D gene is possibly TRBD1 (6 bases). In germline, CDR1 is MDHEN, CDR2 SYDVKM. Trimming left V 6 bases short and J 2 bases short, with 10 bases between. The CDR3 runs 13 residues. The chain's CDR3 is CASRLTGNYGYTF. DNA for the CDR3: TGTGCCAGCAGGCTAACAGGGAACTATGGCTACACCTTC.

This clonotype was seen only a few times. The gene calls are TRBV6-5 and TRBJ2-1; the D gene could be TRBD1 or TRBD2 (5 bases each). The CDR3 extends over 16 amino acids. CDR1 and CDR2 (germline): MNHEY, SVGAGI. V was clipped by 4 bases and J by 12 bases, with 25 bases between them. The chain's CDR3 is CASSSPGRRSKMTQFF. The CDR3 DNA reads as TGTGCCAGCAGTTCCCCGGGACGGCGATCAAAAATGACGCAGTTCTTC.

V is TRBV18 and J is TRBJ1-5; weak D call: TRBD1 (5 bases). Germline lookup yields CDR1 KGHSH and CDR2 LQKENI. The CDR3 is made up of 16 amino acids. V lost 4 bases, J lost 0 bases, and 13 bases lay in between. Written as DNA, the CDR3 is TGTGCCAGCTCACTCGACAGAACGTATAGCAATCAGCCCCAGCATTTT. Its protein product is CASSLDRTYSNQPQHF.

The V and J genes are TRBV6-2 or TRBV6-3 and TRBJ1-2; no definite D call. V dropped 8 bases and J dropped 3 bases, with 13 bases sitting between them. The CDR3 contains 13 residues. CDR1 and CDR2 (germline): MNHEY, SVGEGT. CDR3 bases: TGTGCCAGCGGGCTGGACGGCTACTATGGCTACACCTTC. Residues: CASGLDGYYGYTF.

This clonotype showed up many times. V is TRBV6-6 and J is TRBJ2-7; TRBD1 matches at 11 bases. Per the germline V gene, CDR1 is MNHNY and CDR2 is SVGAGI (reference sequence). With V trimmed by 6 bases and J by 4 bases, 8 bases remained unmatched. The CDR3 runs to 15 residues. The CDR3 sequence: CASRSGTGGAYEQYF. CDR3 in DNA: TGTGCCAGCAGATCCGGGACAGGGGGTGCGTACGAGCAGTACTTC.

This clonotype was detected only a few times. The gene calls are TRBV20-1 and TRBJ1-1; 8 nucleotides agree with TRBD1. With 5 bases clipped from V and 6 bases from J, the junction kept 5 bases outside the gene matches. Germline CDR1 reads DFQATT; CDR2 reads SNEGSKA (reference sequence). The CDR3 sequence is 12 residues long. The CDR3 is CSADRGAAEAFF. The CDR3 DNA is TGCAGTGCTGACAGGGGCGCGGCTGAAGCTTTCTTT.

The table lists this clonotype with a few counts. J is TRBJ2-7 and V is TRBV5-1, with 9 bases aligning to TRBD2. This CDR3 contains 16 residues. Germline trimming cut 4 bases from V and 0 bases from J; bases unmatched to any gene: 8. CDR1 is SGHRS, CDR2 YFSETQ, per germline. The CDR3 sequence is CASSRLGSGSSYEQYF. CDR3 DNA: TGCGCCAGCAGCAGGCTGGGTAGCGGGAGCTCCTACGAGCAGTACTTC.

This chain uses TRBV21-1 with TRBJ2-4; the D call in the table, TRBD1, was not verified against the DNA. TRBV21-1 is designated a pseudogene. The CDR3 covers 14 residues. The CDR3 DNA reads TGTGCCAGCAGCAACGGGACAGCCAAAAACATTCAGTACTTC. Translated, it gives CASSNGTAKNIQYF.

The V call is TRBV24-1, the J call TRBJ2-1; D possibly corresponds to TRBD2 (6 bases). The CDR3 loop spans 15 amino acids. CDR1 and CDR2 from the germline V gene are KGHDR and SFDVKD. Deletions cut 3 bases from V and 4 bases from J, with 12 bases between. Here the CDR3 DNA reads TGTGCCACCAGTGATCGGGAGTCCCCATACAATGAGCAGTTCTTC. Translation: CATSDRESPYNEQFF.

This chain links TRBV5-5 with TRBJ1-1; D uncertain. Germline assignment: CDR1 SGHKS and CDR2 YYEKEE (reference sequence). The CDR3 consists of 15 residues. The germline V and J ends were trimmed by 2 bases and 1 base, with 12 bases remaining between them. The CDR3 sequence: CASSFQTSWNTEAFF. The CDR3 DNA follows: TGTGCCAGCAGCTTCCAGACATCTTGGAACACTGAAGCTTTCTTT.

The chain has TRBV11-2 and TRBJ2-1; TRBD2 matches 9 bases. Near its end, the DNA agrees better with TRBJ2-7, so the J call may be wrong. CDR3 length: 15 amino acids. Germline assignment: CDR1 SGHAT and CDR2 FQNNGV. In DNA, the CDR3 is TGTGCCAGCAGCTTAGAGAGGACTAGCGCATACGAGCAGTACTTC. Its protein is CASSLERTSAYEQYF.

The chain carries TRBV2 and TRBJ1-5; TRBD1 is a possible D gene (6 bases). CDR1 is SNHLY and CDR2 is FYNNEI in the germline V gene. V was cut by 7 bases and J by 5 bases, with 12 bases left in between. The CDR3 loop spans 13 amino acids. The DNA of the CDR3 is TGTGCCAGCACCTGGACAGATGATCAGCCCCAGCATTTT. Translated, it gives CASTWTDDQPQHF. Using reference TRBV2 and TRBJ1-5 for the parts outside the CDR3, the full variable domain is EPEVTQTPSHQVTQMGQEVILRCVPISNHLYFYWYRQILGQKVEFLVSFYNNEISEKSEIFDDQFSVERPDGSNFTLKIRSTKLEDSAMYFCASTWTDDQPQHFGDGTRLSIL.